This TCR beta chain was recorded in a study of cytomegalovirus exposure and HLA in healthy donors. The donors belonged to the approximately 120-subject validation cohort, separate from the 666-subject first cohort. Only one count was recorded for this clone. Libraries were prepared by immunoSEQ multiplex PCR; TCRdb keeps only in-frame clonotypes and omits some of them. The table records about 280,000 clones, around nine tenths of them present only once. The CDR3 length is 16 residues. The sequence derives from a woman under 30 in good health and CMV-seronegative. The V call is TRBV21-1, the J call TRBJ2-2; TRBD1 is the table's D call and was not checked against the DNA. TRBV21-1 is a recognized pseudogene. Sequenced input: PBMCs. The CDR3 loop reads CASSNSATPNTGELFF. In DNA form, the CDR3 reads TGTGCCAGCAGTAATTCCGCCACACCGAACACCGGGGAGCTGTTTTTT.